These 7 T cell receptor beta chains were sequenced from one sample in a study of blood T cell repertoires in COVID-19. Some clones are missing from TCRdb's copy, which holds only in-frame ones; the method was immunoSEQ multiplex PCR. The sample shows roughly 290,000 clones, 85% to 90% of them seen only once. Sequenced sample: peripheral blood. The receptors stem from a man aged 25 to 40 with acute or convalescent COVID-19.

The chain combines TRBV10-3 with TRBJ2-7; 7 nucleotides match TRBD1. The germline V gene encodes CDR1 ENHRY and CDR2 SYGVKD. With V trimmed by 7 bases and J by 0 bases, 9 bases remained unmatched. The CDR3 sequence is 15 residues long. The chain's CDR3 is CAITAAGDSSYEQYF. Written as DNA, the CDR3 is TGTGCCATCACCGCCGCTGGGGACAGCTCCTACGAGCAGTACTTC.

This chain connects TRBV4-1 to TRBJ1-2, with 10 nucleotides matching TRBD1. There are 16 residues in the CDR3. Unmatched junction bases numbered 4, after V lost 1 base and J lost 2 bases. CDR1 is MGHRA and CDR2 is YSYEKL in the germline V gene. The CDR3 loop is CASSQGLDRGNYGYTF. The CDR3 DNA follows: TGCGCCAGCAGCCAAGGCTTGGACAGGGGGAACTATGGCTACACCTTC.

The gene calls are TRBV5-1 and TRBJ2-2, with 9 nucleotides matching TRBD1. Germline lookup yields CDR1 SGHRS and CDR2 YFSETQ. The V and J ends lost 0 bases and 3 bases, in that order; junction bases with no gene match: 15. The CDR3 loop spans 20 amino acids. CDR3 coding DNA: TGCGCCAGCAGCTTGGGGGGTCCCGGGACAGGGTTGGCGGACACCGGGGAGCTGTTTTTT. Its protein product is CASSLGGPGTGLADTGELFF.

The J gene is TRBJ2-6, the V gene TRBV7-9; 7 bases are shared with TRBD1. The CDR3 is made up of 19 amino acids. With V trimmed by 5 bases and J by 0 bases, 13 bases remained unmatched. The germline V gene encodes CDR1 SEHNR and CDR2 FQNEAQ (reference sequence). CDR3: CASSPRGRNPASGANVLTF. The CDR3 coding sequence is TGTGCCAGCAGCCCGAGGGGGCGGAACCCAGCCTCTGGGGCCAACGTCCTGACTTTC.

The chain combines TRBV6-5 with TRBJ2-7; TRBD2 might be the D (5 bases). V was cut by 5 bases and J by 4 bases, with 12 bases left in between. In germline, CDR1 is MNHEY, CDR2 SVGAGI. The CDR3 runs 13 residues. The chain's CDR3 is CASSQPPGYEQYF. CDR3 in DNA: TGTGCCAGCAGTCAGCCCCCGGGGTACGAGCAGTACTTC.

The rearrangement joins TRBV9 to TRBJ1-2; D remains unclear. Germline-derived CDR1 and CDR2 are SGDLS and YYNGEE. The CDR3 has 14 residues. V was clipped by 0 bases and J by 4 bases, with 10 bases between them. CDR3 sequence: CASSVDPQAYGYTF. The CDR3 DNA follows: TGTGCCAGCAGCGTAGACCCCCAGGCCTATGGCTACACCTTC.

The J gene is TRBJ1-2, the V gene TRBV27; the match to TRBD1 covers 11 bases. CDR1 is MNHEY, CDR2 SMNVEV, per germline (reference sequence). The J segment lost 2 bases and the V segment lost 6 bases, leaving 2 bases of the junction unmatched. The CDR3 spans 14 residues. CDR3 loop: CASRGTGGNYGYTF. For the CDR3, the DNA is TGTGCCAGCAGGGGGACAGGGGGGAACTATGGCTACACCTTC.